These 27 T cell receptor beta chains share one sample of origin, sequenced in a study of blood T cell repertoires in COVID-19 (TCRdb year 2020). The library was built by means of the immunoSEQ multiplex PCR assay. The source is immuneACCESS, and TCRdb retained only in-frame sequences with V and J called. Part of the clones is not carried over; for the studies checked, unresolved V genes explain less than half of this, and the remainder is unexplained. The sample table shows a few hundred thousand clones, and about 89% are seen once. The top ten constitute around 0.86% of the sample. Material: PBMCs or T cells enriched from blood (not recorded which). All receptors come from a woman between 40 and 55 years old who had been exposed to COVID-19.

The chain has TRBV14 and TRBJ1-2; D might be TRBD1 (6 bases). CDR3 length: 16 amino acids. V shed 3 bases and J shed 4 bases, with 18 bases lying between them. The V gene's germline CDR1 is SGHDN and CDR2 FVKESK. The CDR3 DNA sequence: TGTGCCAGCAGCCACCGCCGGGACATCTTTCTCTATGGCTACACCTTC. This translates into CASSHRRDIFLYGYTF.

V is TRBV2 and J is TRBJ1-4; possibly TRBD1 for D (5 bases). This CDR3 has 13 residues. In germline, CDR1 is SNHLY, CDR2 FYNNEI. Between the trimmed V and J ends, which lost 3 bases and 8 bases, there was a span of 10 bases. This chain's CDR3 is CASSDRVWEKLFF. CDR3 nucleotide sequence: TGTGCCAGCAGTGACAGGGTTTGGGAAAAACTGTTTTTT.

This clone appeared once. The chain uses TRBV27 and TRBJ1-4; D remains unclear. The CDR3 runs to 15 residues. Germline V gene data show CDR1 as MNHEY and CDR2 as SMNVEV (reference sequence). V lost 6 bases to trimming and J lost 4 bases, with 15 bases between them. This chain's CDR3 is CASRTFFSYNEKLFF. CDR3 sequence (DNA): TGTGCCAGCAGGACTTTTTTTTCCTATAATGAAAAACTGTTTTTT.

The chain couples TRBV6-5 to TRBJ1-1; D is undetermined. The ends were cut back, 9 bases at V and 1 base at J, with 6 bases in the middle. The CDR3 is made up of 11 amino acids. Germline values: CDR1 MNHEY, CDR2 SVGAGI. The CDR3 reads CASSRNTEAFF. CDR3 sequence (DNA): TGTGCCAGTTCGCGGAACACTGAAGCTTTCTTT.

The DNA for the CDR3 is TGTGCCAGCAGTTTAGCGGGAGCGACCTGGGGGACCGGGGAGCTGTTTTTT. It is translated as CASSLAGATWGTGELFF. V and J are TRBV27 and TRBJ2-2; TRBD2 matches at 7 bases. The CDR3 has 17 residues. Germline CDR1 reads MNHEY; CDR2 reads SMNVEV (reference sequence). Unmatched junction bases numbered 11, after V lost 2 bases and J lost 5 bases.

This sequence joins TRBV9 and TRBJ2-7, with unresolved D. The CDR3 is 12 residues long. Germline CDR1 SGDLS, CDR2 YYNGEE. V lost 2 bases and J 6 bases, leaving 9 bases between the germline ends. For the CDR3, the DNA is TGTGCCAGCAGCGTCCATCCCGGCGAGCAGTACTTC. Translation gives CASSVHPGEQYF.

This chain links TRBV6-6 with TRBJ2-2; 9 nucleotides line up with TRBD1. The germline V gene encodes CDR1 MNHNY and CDR2 SVGAGI (reference sequence). The CDR3 runs to 15 residues. Trimming took 5 bases from V and 6 from J; bases not matched to a gene: 7. In DNA, the CDR3 is TGTGCCAGCAGTGCCGGGACAGGGTCCGCCGGGGAGCTGTTTTTT. This gives the protein CASSAGTGSAGELFF.

The chain couples TRBV30 to TRBJ2-5; D remains unclear. V was clipped by 8 bases and J by 7 bases, with 20 bases between them. Germline V gene lookup returns CDR1 GTSNPN and CDR2 SVGIG (reference sequence). The CDR3 runs 13 residues. The CDR3 coding sequence is TGTGCCGCGATACCGGAGCCCAAGTGGACCCAGTACTTC. Encoded protein: CAAIPEPKWTQYF. Together with reference TRBV30 and TRBJ2-5, the CDR3 gives the full variable domain: SQTIHQWPATLVQPVGSPLSLECTVEGTSNPNLYWYRQAAGRGLQLLFYSVGIGQISSEVPQNLSASRPQDRQFILSSKKLLLSDSGFYLCAAIPEPKWTQYFGPGTRLLVL.

This clone has only a few counts. The V call is TRBV19, the J call TRBJ1-5, with 7 bases identical to TRBD1. CDR3 length: 18 amino acids. The germline gives CDR1 LNHDA, CDR2 SQIVND (reference sequence). Germline trimming cut 6 bases from V and 5 bases from J; bases unmatched to any gene: 19. The CDR3 here is CASRGGRDRGGTYQPQHF. In DNA, the CDR3 is TGTGCCAGTAGGGGCGGAAGGGATCGAGGGGGCACATATCAGCCCCAGCATTTT.

V and J are TRBV5-1 and TRBJ1-2; TRBD1 agrees at 7 bases. With 4 bases clipped from V and 1 base from J, the junction kept 10 bases outside the gene matches. There are 16 residues in the CDR3. Germline V gene data show CDR1 as SGHRS and CDR2 as YFSETQ. CDR3 amino acids: CASSLPTGTDNYGYTF. The CDR3, as DNA: TGCGCCAGCAGCCTCCCAACCGGGACAGATAACTATGGCTACACCTTC.

CDR3 bases: TGTGCCAGCAGTTTAGTGAGGGCGGACAATGAGCAGTTCTTC. Its translation: CASSLVRADNEQFF. The chain couples TRBV27 to TRBJ2-1; D possibly corresponds to TRBD2 (5 bases). The CDR3 consists of 14 residues. Germline CDR1 MNHEY, CDR2 SMNVEV (reference sequence). Trimming removed 2 bases at V and 5 bases at J, with 10 bases between.

This rearrangement joins TRBV6-5 to TRBJ2-3; D remains ambiguous. V lost 6 bases and J lost 2, with 9 bases in between. The CDR3 is made up of 13 amino acids. CDR1 and CDR2 from the germline V gene are MNHEY and SVGAGI. DNA of the CDR3: TGTGCCAGCAGGCGGCTTCCCACAGATACGCAGTATTTT. This encodes CASRRLPTDTQYF.

This chain links TRBV30 with TRBJ1-6; no definite D call. The germline V and J ends were trimmed by 1 base and 7 bases, with 8 bases remaining between them. Germline V gives CDR1 GTSNPN, CDR2 SVGIG (reference sequence). This CDR3 is 13 amino acids long. CDR3 sequence (DNA): TGTGCCTGGAGTGGAGGAGGGAATTCACCCCTCCACTTT. As protein: CAWSGGGNSPLHF.

This chain uses TRBV5-4 with TRBJ2-7; 11 positions agree with TRBD2. CDR1 is SGHNT, CDR2 YYREEE, per germline (reference sequence). The CDR3 loop spans 14 amino acids. Trimming removed 5 bases from V and 4 bases from J; junction bases left unmatched: 5. In DNA, the CDR3 is TGTGCCAGCAGACTAGCGGGGGCCCCTTACGAGCAGTACTTC. This encodes CASRLAGAPYEQYF.

The gene calls are TRBV2 and TRBJ2-1; 8 bases fit TRBD2. Germline CDR1 reads SNHLY; CDR2 reads FYNNEI. With V trimmed by 8 bases and J by 7 bases, 25 bases remained unmatched. This CDR3 has 19 residues. CDR3 DNA: TGTGCCAGCCATCCCAGCGGGACGGGGGGGCCTCGGTGGGATAATGAGCAGTTCTTC. It encodes CASHPSGTGGPRWDNEQFF.

The chain couples TRBV27 to TRBJ2-1; 7 bases fit TRBD2. Germline CDR1 is MNHEY and CDR2 is SMNVEV (reference sequence). V was pared by 2 bases and J by 9 bases, with 13 bases of the junction left unmatched. The CDR3 has 16 residues. The CDR3 nucleotides read TGTGCCAGCAGTTTAAGGCGGGGTACCAGCGGGATTGAGCAGTTCTTC. Its translation is CASSLRRGTSGIEQFF.

The V gene is TRBV7-6, the J gene TRBJ2-5; TRBD2 agrees at 10 bases. There are 15 residues in the CDR3. V lost 4 bases and J lost 5; bases outside the gene matches: 7. Germline CDR1 and CDR2: SGHVS and FNYEAQ. The CDR3 protein is CASSSLAGEWETQYF. The CDR3 coding sequence is TGTGCCAGCAGCTCTCTAGCGGGAGAATGGGAGACCCAGTACTTC. Combining the CDR3 with reference TRBV7-6 and TRBJ2-5 gives the whole variable domain GAGVSQSPRYKVTKRGQDVALRCDPISGHVSLYWYRQALGQGPEFLTYFNYEAQQDKSGLPNDRFSAERPEGSISTLTIQRTEQRDSAMYRCASSSLAGEWETQYFGPGTRLLVL.

This chain connects TRBV5-1 to TRBJ2-1; D gene ambiguous. This CDR3 region has 11 residues. Trimming pared 0 bases from V and 10 bases from J, leaving 5 bases between. In germline, CDR1 is SGHRS, CDR2 YFSETQ. CDR3 sequence: CASSLVSEQFF. In nucleotides, the CDR3 is TGCGCCAGCAGCTTGGTTAGCGAGCAGTTCTTC.

The gene calls are TRBV25-1 and TRBJ2-7, with D perhaps TRBD1 (6 bases). Between the trimmed V and J ends, which lost 5 bases and 6 bases, there was a span of 14 bases. The CDR3 extends over 13 amino acids. Germline loops: CDR1 MGHDK, CDR2 SYGVNS. In nucleotides, the CDR3 is TGTGCCAGCAGTCTGGGGGCGGCAAGCGAGCAGTACTTC. Protein product: CASSLGAASEQYF.

This chain's CDR3 is CANTDREGQQPQHF. CDR3 DNA: TGTGCCAACACAGACAGGGAAGGGCAACAGCCCCAGCATTTT. V is TRBV19 and J is TRBJ1-5; 7 positions match TRBD1. Germline CDR1 is LNHDA and CDR2 is SQIVND (reference sequence). V was clipped by 10 bases and J by 7 bases; unmatched bases: 13. The CDR3 has 14 residues.

The V gene is TRBV6-2 or TRBV6-3, the J gene TRBJ1-2; D might be TRBD1 (6 bases). Trimming removed 6 bases from V and 4 bases from J, with 21 bases in between. This CDR3 is 16 amino acids long. From germline, CDR1 is MNHEY and CDR2 SVGEGT. The CDR3 here is CASSIRGRGPIYGYTF. The DNA of the CDR3 is TGTGCCAGCAGCATCAGGGGAAGGGGACCGATCTATGGCTACACCTTC.

The chain uses TRBV9 and TRBJ2-5; 8 bases fit TRBD1. Germline loops: CDR1 SGDLS, CDR2 YYNGEE. The CDR3 totals 15 residues. V lost 0 bases to trimming and J lost 4 bases; unmatched junction nucleotides: 5. Here the CDR3 reads CASSVGTGKRETQYF. The CDR3 region has the DNA TGTGCCAGCAGCGTAGGGACAGGGAAGAGAGAGACCCAGTACTTC.

The count of this clone is one. The rearrangement links TRBV27 to TRBJ1-3; TRBD1 is a possible D gene (6 bases). Germline loops: CDR1 MNHEY, CDR2 SMNVEV (reference sequence). CDR3 size: 15 residues. V gave up 5 bases and J gave up 3 bases, with 14 bases separating them. The CDR3 coding sequence is TGTGCCAGCAGTGCCAGGGGTCCCTTTGGAAACACCATATATTTT. This sequence encodes CASSARGPFGNTIYF.

The chain carries TRBV6-4 and TRBJ2-2; D is possibly TRBD1 (6 bases). This CDR3 is built from 14 residues. V was pared by 5 bases and J by 1 base, with 8 bases between. Germline assignment: CDR1 MRHNA and CDR2 SNTAGT. The CDR3 DNA is TGTGCCAGCAGTACGACAGGGAACACCGGGGAGCTGTTTTTT. It encodes CASSTTGNTGELFF.

This clone was seen only once. This chain links TRBV18 with TRBJ1-1, with TRBD1 matching over 9 bases. Trimming at V came to 8 bases and at J to 2 bases, leaving 12 bases not matched to a gene. The CDR3 has 16 amino acids. Germline CDR1 KGHSH, CDR2 LQKENI. This CDR3 reads CASALTGGLPNTEAFF. In DNA, the CDR3 is TGTGCCAGCGCGCTTACAGGGGGCCTCCCCAACACTGAAGCTTTCTTT. The variable domain in full, completed from reference TRBV18 and TRBJ1-1, reads NAGVMQNPRHLVRRRGQEARLRCSPMKGHSHVYWYRQLPEEGLKFMVYLQKENIIDESGMPKERFSAEFPKEGPSILRIQQVVRGDSAAYFCASALTGGLPNTEAFFGQGTRLTVV.

The chain employs TRBV19 and TRBJ1-3, with a weak D call TRBD1 (5 bases). Germline V gene data show CDR1 as LNHDA and CDR2 as SQIVND (reference sequence). The CDR3 totals 19 residues. The V end was cut by 6 bases, the J end by 0 bases, with 24 bases between. In DNA, the CDR3 is TGTGCCAGTAGGCCTCACGGGGGGGACGCACCTCTCTCTGGAAACACCATATATTTT. It specifies CASRPHGGDAPLSGNTIYF.

This chain links TRBV10-3 with TRBJ1-5; weak D call: TRBD1 (6 bases). The germline V gene encodes CDR1 ENHRY and CDR2 SYGVKD. Trimming shortened V by 4 bases and J by 6 bases, and 13 bases separated the two germline ends. The CDR3 spans 14 residues. CDR3 loop: CAISGGGGGQPQHF. The CDR3 coding sequence is TGTGCCATCAGTGGAGGAGGGGGGGGTCAGCCCCAGCATTTT.